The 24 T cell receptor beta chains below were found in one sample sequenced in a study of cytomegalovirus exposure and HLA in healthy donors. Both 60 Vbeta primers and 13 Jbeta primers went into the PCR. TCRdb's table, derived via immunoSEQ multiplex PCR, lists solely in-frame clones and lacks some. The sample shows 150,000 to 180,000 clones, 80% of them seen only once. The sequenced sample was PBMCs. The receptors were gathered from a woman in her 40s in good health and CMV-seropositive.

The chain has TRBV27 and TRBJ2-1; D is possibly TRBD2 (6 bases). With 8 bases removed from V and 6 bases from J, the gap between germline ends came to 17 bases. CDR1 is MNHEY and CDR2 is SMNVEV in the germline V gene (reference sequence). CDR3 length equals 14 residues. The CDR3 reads CASGNMGLVNEQFF. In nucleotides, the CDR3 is TGTGCCAGCGGTAACATGGGACTCGTCAATGAGCAGTTCTTC.

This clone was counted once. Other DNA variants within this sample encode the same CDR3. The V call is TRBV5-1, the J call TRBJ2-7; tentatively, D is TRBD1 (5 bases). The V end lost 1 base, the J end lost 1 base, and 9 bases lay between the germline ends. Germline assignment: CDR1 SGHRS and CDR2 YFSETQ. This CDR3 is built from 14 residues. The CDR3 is CASSLQGGSYEQYF. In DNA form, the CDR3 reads TGCGCCAGCAGCTTGCAGGGTGGGTCCTACGAGCAGTACTTC. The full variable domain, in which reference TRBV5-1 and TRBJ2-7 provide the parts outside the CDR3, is KAGVTQTPRYLIKTRGQQVTLSCSPISGHRSVSWYQQTPGQGLQFLFEYFSETQRNKGNFPGRFSGRQFSNSRSEMNVSTLELGDSALYLCASSLQGGSYEQYFGPGTRLTVT.

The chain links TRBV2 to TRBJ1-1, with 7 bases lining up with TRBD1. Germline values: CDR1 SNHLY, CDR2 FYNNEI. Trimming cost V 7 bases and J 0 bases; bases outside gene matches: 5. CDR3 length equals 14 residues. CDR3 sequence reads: CASNPGQLNTEAFF. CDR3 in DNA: TGTGCCAGCAATCCGGGACAGCTGAACACTGAAGCTTTCTTT.

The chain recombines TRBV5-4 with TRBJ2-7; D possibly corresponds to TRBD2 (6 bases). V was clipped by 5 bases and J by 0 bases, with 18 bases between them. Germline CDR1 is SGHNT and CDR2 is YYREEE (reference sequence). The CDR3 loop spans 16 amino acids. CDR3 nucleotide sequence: TGTGCCAGCAGTCGATCCAGCGGGCAGGGCTCCTACGAGCAGTACTTC. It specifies CASSRSSGQGSYEQYF.

The CDR3 is CASSGQTRSGRSSDTQYF. The CDR3 DNA sequence: TGTGCCAGCAGTGGCCAGACGAGGAGTGGGAGATCTTCAGATACGCAGTATTTT. The V call is TRBV2, the J call TRBJ2-3, with D possibly matching TRBD2 (5 bases). V was clipped by 4 bases and J by 4 bases, with 24 bases between them. The CDR3 covers 18 residues. Germline V gene sequence: CDR1 SNHLY, CDR2 FYNNEI.

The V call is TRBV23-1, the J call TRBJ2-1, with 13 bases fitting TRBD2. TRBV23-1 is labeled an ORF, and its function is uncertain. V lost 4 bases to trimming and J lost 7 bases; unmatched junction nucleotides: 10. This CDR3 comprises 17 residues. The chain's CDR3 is CASSRRTGTSGNNEQFF. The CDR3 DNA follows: TGCGCCAGCAGTCGAAGGACAGGGACTAGCGGGAATAATGAGCAGTTCTTC.

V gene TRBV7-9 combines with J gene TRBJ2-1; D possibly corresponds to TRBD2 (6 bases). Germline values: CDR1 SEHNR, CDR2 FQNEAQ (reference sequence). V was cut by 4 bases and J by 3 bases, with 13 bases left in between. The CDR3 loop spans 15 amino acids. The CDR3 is CASSYLGRNYNEQFF. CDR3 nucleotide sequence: TGTGCCAGCAGCTACTTGGGGAGGAACTACAATGAGCAGTTCTTC.

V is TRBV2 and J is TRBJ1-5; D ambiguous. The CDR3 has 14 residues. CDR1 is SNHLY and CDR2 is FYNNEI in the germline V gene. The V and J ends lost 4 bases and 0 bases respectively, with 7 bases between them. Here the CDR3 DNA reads TGTGCCAGCAGTGTCCTGTATAGCAATCAGCCCCAGCATTTT. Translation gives CASSVLYSNQPQHF. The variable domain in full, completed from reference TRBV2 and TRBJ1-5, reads EPEVTQTPSHQVTQMGQEVILRCVPISNHLYFYWYRQILGQKVEFLVSFYNNEISEKSEIFDDQFSVERPDGSNFTLKIRSTKLEDSAMYFCASSVLYSNQPQHFGDGTRLSIL.

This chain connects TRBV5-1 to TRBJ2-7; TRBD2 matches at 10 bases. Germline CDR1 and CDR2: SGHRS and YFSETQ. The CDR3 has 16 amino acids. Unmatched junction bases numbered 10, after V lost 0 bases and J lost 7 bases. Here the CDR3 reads CASSLARSGRAGEQYF. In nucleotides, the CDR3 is TGCGCCAGCAGCTTGGCCCGCAGCGGGAGGGCGGGGGAGCAGTACTTC.

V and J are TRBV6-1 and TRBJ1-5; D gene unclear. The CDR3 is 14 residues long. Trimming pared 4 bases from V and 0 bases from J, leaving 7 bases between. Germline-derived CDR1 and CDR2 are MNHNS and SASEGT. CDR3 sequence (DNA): TGTGCCAGCAGTGTAGGAGATAGCAATCAGCCCCAGCATTTT. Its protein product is CASSVGDSNQPQHF.

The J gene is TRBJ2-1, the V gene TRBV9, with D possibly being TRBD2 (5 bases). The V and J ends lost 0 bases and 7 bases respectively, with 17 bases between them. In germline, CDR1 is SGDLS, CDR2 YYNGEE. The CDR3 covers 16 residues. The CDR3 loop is CASSVERSVGYNEQFF. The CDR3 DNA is TGTGCCAGCAGCGTAGAGCGGTCCGTTGGCTATAATGAGCAGTTCTTC.

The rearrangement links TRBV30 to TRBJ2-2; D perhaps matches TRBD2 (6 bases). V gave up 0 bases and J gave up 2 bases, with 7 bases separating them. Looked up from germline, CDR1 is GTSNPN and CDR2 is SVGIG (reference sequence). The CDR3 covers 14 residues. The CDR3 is CAWSVDYNTGELFF. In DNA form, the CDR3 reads TGTGCCTGGAGTGTGGACTATAACACCGGGGAGCTGTTTTTT.

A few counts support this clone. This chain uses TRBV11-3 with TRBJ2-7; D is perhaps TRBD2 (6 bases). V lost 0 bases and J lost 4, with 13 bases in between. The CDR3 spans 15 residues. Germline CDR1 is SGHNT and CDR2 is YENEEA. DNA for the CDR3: TGTGCCAGCAGCTTAGAGGCGGGACGAAGTTACGAGCAGTACTTC. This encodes CASSLEAGRSYEQYF.

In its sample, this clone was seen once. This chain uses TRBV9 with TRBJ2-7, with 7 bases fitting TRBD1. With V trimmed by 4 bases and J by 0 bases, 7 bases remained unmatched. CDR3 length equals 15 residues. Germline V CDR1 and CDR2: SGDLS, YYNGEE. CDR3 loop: CASSPGTVASYEQYF. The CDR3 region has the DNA TGTGCCAGCAGCCCCGGGACAGTTGCCTCCTACGAGCAGTACTTC.

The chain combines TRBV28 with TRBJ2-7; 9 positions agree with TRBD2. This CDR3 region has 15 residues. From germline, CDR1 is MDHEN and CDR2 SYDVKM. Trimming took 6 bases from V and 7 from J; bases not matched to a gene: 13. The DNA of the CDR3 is TGTGCCAGCAGCCGGGAGCTAGCGGGACCAGGAGAGCAGTACTTC. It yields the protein CASSRELAGPGEQYF.

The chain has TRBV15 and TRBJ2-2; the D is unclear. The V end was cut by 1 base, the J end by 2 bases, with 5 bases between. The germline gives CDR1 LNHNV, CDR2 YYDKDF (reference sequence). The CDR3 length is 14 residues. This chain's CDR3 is CATSRGLNTGELFF. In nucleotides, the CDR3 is TGTGCCACCAGCAGAGGACTTAACACCGGGGAGCTGTTTTTT.

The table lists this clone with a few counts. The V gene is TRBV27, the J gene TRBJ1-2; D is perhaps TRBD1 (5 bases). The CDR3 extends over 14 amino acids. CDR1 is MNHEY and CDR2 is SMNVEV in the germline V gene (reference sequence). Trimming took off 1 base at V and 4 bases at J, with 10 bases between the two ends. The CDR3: CASSLLSGGYGYTF. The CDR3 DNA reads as TGTGCCAGCAGTTTATTGTCCGGGGGCTATGGCTACACCTTC.

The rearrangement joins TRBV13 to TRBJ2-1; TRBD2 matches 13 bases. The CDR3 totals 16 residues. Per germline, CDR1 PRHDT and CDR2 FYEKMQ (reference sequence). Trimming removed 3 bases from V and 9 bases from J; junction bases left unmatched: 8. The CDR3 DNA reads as TGTGCCAGCAGCTTGGCGGGACTAGCGGGGCCACGTGAGCAGTTCTTC. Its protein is CASSLAGLAGPREQFF.

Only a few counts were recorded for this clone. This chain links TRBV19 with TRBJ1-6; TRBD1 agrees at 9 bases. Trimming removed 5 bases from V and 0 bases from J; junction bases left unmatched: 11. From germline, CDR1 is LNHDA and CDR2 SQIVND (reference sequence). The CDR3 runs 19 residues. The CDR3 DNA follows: TGTGCCAGTAGTCCAACCATACCGGGACAGGGCTCCTATAATTCACCCCTCCACTTT. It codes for CASSPTIPGQGSYNSPLHF. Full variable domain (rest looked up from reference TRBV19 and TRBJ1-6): DGGITQSPKYLFRKEGQNVTLSCEQNLNHDAMYWYRQDPGQGLRLIYYSQIVNDFQKGDIAEGYSVSREKKESFPLTVTSAQKNPTAFYLCASSPTIPGQGSYNSPLHFGNGTRLTVT.

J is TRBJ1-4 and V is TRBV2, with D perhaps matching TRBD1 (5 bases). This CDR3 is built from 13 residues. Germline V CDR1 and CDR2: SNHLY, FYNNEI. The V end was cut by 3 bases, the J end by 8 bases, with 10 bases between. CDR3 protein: CASSDRVGEKLFF. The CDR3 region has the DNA TGTGCCAGCAGTGACAGGGTGGGCGAAAAACTGTTTTTT.

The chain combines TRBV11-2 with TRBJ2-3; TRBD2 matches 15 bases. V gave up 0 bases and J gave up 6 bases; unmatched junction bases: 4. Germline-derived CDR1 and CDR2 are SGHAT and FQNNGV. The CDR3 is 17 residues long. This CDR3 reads CASSLDRGLAGGDTQYF. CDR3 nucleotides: TGTGCCAGCAGCTTAGATCGGGGACTAGCGGGAGGTGATACGCAGTATTTT.

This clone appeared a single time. CDR3 sequence: CASTRGTSGRETYEQYF. CDR3 coding DNA: TGCGCCAGTACTAGAGGGACTAGCGGGAGGGAGACCTACGAGCAGTACTTC. The chain links TRBV10-2 to TRBJ2-7; 16 bases agree with TRBD2. Per germline, CDR1 WSHSY and CDR2 SAAADI. V dropped 9 bases and J dropped 2; count of bases not matched to a gene: 10. The CDR3 contains 17 residues.

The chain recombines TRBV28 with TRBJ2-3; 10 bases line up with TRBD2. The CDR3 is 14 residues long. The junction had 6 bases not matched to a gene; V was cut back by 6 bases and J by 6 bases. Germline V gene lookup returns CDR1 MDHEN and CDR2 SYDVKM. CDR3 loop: CASRSGTSVDTQYF. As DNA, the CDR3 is TGTGCCAGCAGATCCGGGACTAGCGTTGATACGCAGTATTTT. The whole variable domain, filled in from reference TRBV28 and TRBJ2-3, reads DVKVTQSSRYLVKRTGEKVFLECVQDMDHENMFWYRQDPGLGLRLIYFSYDVKMKEKGDIPEGYSVSREKKERFSLILESASTNQTSMYLCASRSGTSVDTQYFGPGTRLTVL.

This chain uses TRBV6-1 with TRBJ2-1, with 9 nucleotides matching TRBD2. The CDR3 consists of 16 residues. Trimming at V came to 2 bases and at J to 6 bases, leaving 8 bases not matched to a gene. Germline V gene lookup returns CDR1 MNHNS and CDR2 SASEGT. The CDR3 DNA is TGTGCCAGCAGTGAAATGGGCGGGAGGGAGGTCAATGAGCAGTTCTTC. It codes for CASSEMGGREVNEQFF.